These T cell receptor beta chains were read from a single sample in a study of blood T cells in healthy people across ages. TCRdb re-analysed the 5' RACE reads in MiXCR, keeping a single row per CDR3 protein. The sample includes 600,000 or so distinct CDR3 sequences, about 30% of them seen just once. Material: blood. All receptors derive from an elderly woman in good health. The CDR3 runs from the conserved cysteine through the conserved F or W. The D gene is left open where the match is weak. A row's size may be missing; if present it is once, few, many or a size class.

d_call clone_size j_call v_call cdr3_nt cdr3_aa
. . TRBJ2-7 TRBV7-2 TGTGCCAGCAGCTTTGTGTTGAGGGTCGCAGGACGGTACGAGCAGTACTTC CASSFVLRVAGRYEQYF
TRBD2 many TRBJ2-3 TRBV20-1 TGCAGTGCTAGTCCCGGAGCGGGGGCCCCCTCTAGCACAGATACGCAGTATTTT CSASPGAGAPSSTDTQYF
. many TRBJ2-7 TRBV5-6 TGTGCCAGCAGCTTGACCCGTACCCTTATCCCCGAGCAGTACTTC CASSLTRTLIPEQYF
TRBD2 many TRBJ2-3 TRBV20-1 TGCAGTGCTAGAGTACTAGCGGGGGGGCGAGATACGCAGTATTTT CSARVLAGGRDTQYF
. many TRBJ2-7 TRBV11-2 TGTGCCAGCAGCTTAAGTTTCAGGGGCGCGTACGAGCAGTACTTC CASSLSFRGAYEQYF
. many TRBJ2-5 TRBV6-2/TRBV6-3 TGTGCCAGCAGTTACCCAATTACGGCCCAAGAGACCCAGTACTTC CASSYPITAQETQYF
. . TRBJ2-2 TRBV27 TGTGCCAGCAGTTTATCCAGACCCCAATTGGGCGGGGAGCTGTTTTTT CASSLSRPQLGGELFF
. many TRBJ1-1 TRBV20-1 TGCAGTGTGACCCTAATGGACACTGAAGCTTTCTTT CSVTLMDTEAFF
TRBD1 many TRBJ1-1 TRBV20-1 TGCAGTGCTGGACAGGGGAACACTGAAGCTTTCTTT CSAGQGNTEAFF
TRBD2 . TRBJ2-5 TRBV20-1 TGCAGTGCAAACGGACTAGCGGGGGAGACCCAGTACTTC CSANGLAGETQYF
. . TRBJ2-2 TRBV4-2 TGTGCCAGCAGCCAAACGACCGGGGGCGGGGAGCTGTTTTTT CASSQTTGGGELFF
. many TRBJ1-5 TRBV12-3/TRBV12-4 TGTGCCAGCAGTTTTGGGGCGGGGGCTCTTCTCAATCAGCCCCAGCATTTT CASSFGAGALLNQPQHF
. many TRBJ2-5 TRBV9 TGTGCCAGCAGCCCGCGGACAGTTACGATTGGAGAGACCCAGTACTTC CASSPRTVTIGETQYF
TRBD2 few TRBJ2-2 TRBV5-1 TGCGCCAGCAGCCCGGGGAGGGGACCCTCAACCGGGGAGCTGTTTTTT CASSPGRGPSTGELFF
. . TRBJ2-7 TRBV29-1 TGCAGCGCCCAGAGGGGGGCCAACTCCTACGAGCAGTACTTC CSAQRGANSYEQYF
. . TRBJ1-2 TRBV7-9 TGTGCCAGCAGGTGGACTCTTGCCGCCTATGGCTACACCTTC CASRWTLAAYGYTF
TRBD1 many TRBJ1-2 TRBV20-1 TGCAGTGCTAACCAAAGACAGGGGATGGTGGAATATGGCTACACCTTC CSANQRQGMVEYGYTF
TRBD1 many TRBJ1-2 TRBV6-2/TRBV6-3 TGTGCCAGCAGACTCCAACAGGGGGCAAAAAACTATGGCTACACCTTC CASRLQQGAKNYGYTF
TRBD2 many TRBJ2-7 TRBV7-2 TGTGCCAGCAGCCCCCTCGGGACTAGATACGAGCAGTACTTC CASSPLGTRYEQYF
. . TRBJ2-7 TRBV6-5 TGTGCCAGCAGTCTGACAGATAGATTCTCCTACGAGCAGTACTTC CASSLTDRFSYEQYF
. . TRBJ1-2 TRBV29-1 TGCAGCGTTGTCCCCAGGGTGGCGAACTATGGCTACACCTTC CSVVPRVANYGYTF
. . TRBJ2-3 TRBV7-3 TGTGCCAGCAGCCTGTACAGTCCGGATACGCAGTATTTT CASSLYSPDTQYF
. many TRBJ2-7 TRBV5-1 TGCGCCAGCACAACAGGTGGATCCTACGAGCAGTACTTC CASTTGGSYEQYF
. many TRBJ2-3 TRBV20-1 TGCAGTGCTAGCGTAATCACAGATACGCAGTATTTT CSASVITDTQYF
TRBD1 many TRBJ2-1 TRBV20-1 TGCAGTGCTAGACCCTATGACAGGGGATATGAGCAGTTCTTC CSARPYDRGYEQFF
. few TRBJ2-7 TRBV15 TGTGCCACCAGCAGAGATGAGGACTACGGGCAGTACTTC CATSRDEDYGQYF
TRBD2 many TRBJ2-4 TRBV20-1 TGCAGTGCTAGAGGACCGGGACTAGGGAAAAACATTCAGTACTTC CSARGPGLGKNIQYF
. many TRBJ2-7 TRBV6-5 TGTGCCAGCAGTCCCCCCGGGGGCTCGTACGAGCAGTACTTC CASSPPGGSYEQYF
TRBD2 . TRBJ2-1 TRBV9 TGTGCCAGCAGCGCGATAGCGGGGGGGCCTTACAATGAGCAGTTCTTC CASSAIAGGPYNEQFF
. . TRBJ2-7 TRBV30 TGTGCCTGGACCCCATTCCGGGGGGCGGTCGACGAGCAGTACTTC CAWTPFRGAVDEQYF
TRBD2 many TRBJ2-7 TRBV5-1 TGCGCCAGCAGCTTGGGGAGCGGGGTCAACACCTACGAGCAGTACTTC CASSLGSGVNTYEQYF
. once TRBJ1-1 TRBV30 TGTGCCTGGATGTGGGACGGGTCAGACACTGAAGCTTTCTTT CAWMWDGSDTEAFF
. . TRBJ1-5 TRBV20-1 TGCAGTGCTAATTCTGACAGGAACAGGGTGAATCAGCCCCAGCATTTT CSANSDRNRVNQPQHF
TRBD2 once TRBJ2-7 TRBV7-9 TGTGCCAGCAGGGCCCAACTAGCGGGAGAGCAGTACTTC CASRAQLAGEQYF
. . TRBJ2-3 TRBV27 TGTGCCAGCGGCCCCCTCGGGCAGCTCACAGATACGCAGTATTTT CASGPLGQLTDTQYF
. many TRBJ2-6 TRBV10-3 TGTGCCATCAGTGAAACGGGTAGTGGTGGGGCCAACGTCCTGACTTTC CAISETGSGGANVLTF
TRBD1 few TRBJ1-2 TRBV3-1 TGTGCCAGCAGCTTTTACAGGGGGCATGATGGCTACACCTTC CASSFYRGHDGYTF
. many TRBJ2-7 TRBV6-5 TGTGCCAGCAGTGATCCAGGGGTCACAAACGAGCAGTACTTC CASSDPGVTNEQYF
. few TRBJ1-3 TRBV7-9 TGTGCCAGCAGAATCGCAGGGACCTCTGGAAACACCATATATTTT CASRIAGTSGNTIYF
TRBD2 many TRBJ2-3 TRBV7-2 TGTGCCAGCAGGGCCCCGGGGGGGGGCACAGATACGCAGTATTTT CASRAPGGGTDTQYF
. . TRBJ1-1 TRBV20-1 TGCAGTGCTAGAGATCTCGGAAAGGGGAACACTGAAGCTTTCTTT CSARDLGKGNTEAFF
. . TRBJ2-7 TRBV3-1 TGTGCCAGCAGCTTTACAGGTAGCCACGAGCAGTACTTC CASSFTGSHEQYF
. many TRBJ1-1 TRBV28 TGTGCCAGCAGTTTCGGCAGGTCGAACACTGAAGCTTTCTTT CASSFGRSNTEAFF
. . TRBJ2-5 TRBV7-6 TGTGCCAGCAGCTCGACTGGGGAAGGGACCCAGTACTTC CASSSTGEGTQYF
. . TRBJ1-1 TRBV4-2 TGTGCCAGCAGCCAGTTGGAGAACACTGAAGCTTTCTTT CASSQLENTEAFF
. . TRBJ2-3 TRBV30 TGTGCCGGGAGTACGACCTCGGTTAATACAGATACGCAGTATTTT CAGSTTSVNTDTQYF
. many TRBJ2-7 TRBV5-1 TGCGCCAGCAGCATGGAGGTCAGCTACGAGCAGTACTTC CASSMEVSYEQYF
. . TRBJ1-4 TRBV20-1 TGCAGTGTCAGGGGCCAGGTTAATGAAAAACTGTTTTTT CSVRGQVNEKLFF
TRBD2 . TRBJ2-3 TRBV30 TGTGCCTGGAGTGTAGGGTTAGCGGGTTACACAGATACGCAGTATTTT CAWSVGLAGYTDTQYF
. many TRBJ2-3 TRBV11-2 TGTGCCAGCAGCTTAGCAGAGAGCACAGATACGCAGTATTTT CASSLAESTDTQYF
TRBD2 . TRBJ2-2 TRBV29-1 TGCAGCGGGGGATCCGGGACTAGTGGCACCGGGGAGCTGTTTTTT CSGGSGTSGTGELFF
. few TRBJ2-7 TRBV27 TGTGCCAGCAGCCTTCTGACTGATGGTGAGCAGTACTTC CASSLLTDGEQYF
. many TRBJ2-3 TRBV5-4 TGTGCCAGCAGCTTGGAGGTGGAGCGCACAGATACGCAGTATTTT CASSLEVERTDTQYF
. many TRBJ1-2 TRBV4-3 TGCGCCAGCAGCCAAGAATTACAGACCTATGGCTACACCTTC CASSQELQTYGYTF
TRBD2 many TRBJ2-3 TRBV29-1 TGCAGCGTAATTGTGGCGGGGGGGCCAACACCGCAGTATTTT CSVIVAGGPTPQYF